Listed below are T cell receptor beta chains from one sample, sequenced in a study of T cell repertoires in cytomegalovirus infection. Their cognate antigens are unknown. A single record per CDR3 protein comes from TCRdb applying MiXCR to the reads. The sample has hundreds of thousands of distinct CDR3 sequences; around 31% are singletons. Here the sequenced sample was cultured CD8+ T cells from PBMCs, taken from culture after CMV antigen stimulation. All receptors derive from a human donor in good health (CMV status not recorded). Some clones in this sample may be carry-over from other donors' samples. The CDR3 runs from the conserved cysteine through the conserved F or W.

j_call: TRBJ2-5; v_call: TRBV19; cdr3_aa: CASRTGDFLGETQYF
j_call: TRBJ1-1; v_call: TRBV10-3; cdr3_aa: CAISEEGGTEAFF
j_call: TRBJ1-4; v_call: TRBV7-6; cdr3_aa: CASSWTGSGNEKLFF
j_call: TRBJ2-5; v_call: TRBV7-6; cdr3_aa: CASSLGRRVQETQYF
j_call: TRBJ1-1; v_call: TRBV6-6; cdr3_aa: CASSYSGYDARQLEAFF
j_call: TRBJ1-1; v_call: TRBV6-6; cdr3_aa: CASSSSIGDEAFF
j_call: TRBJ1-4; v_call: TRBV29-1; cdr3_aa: CSVEGEGEGEKLFF
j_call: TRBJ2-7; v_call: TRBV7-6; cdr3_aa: CASSSHGQDRGQSEQYF
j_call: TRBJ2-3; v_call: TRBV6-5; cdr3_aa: CASSYGGIPTDTQYF
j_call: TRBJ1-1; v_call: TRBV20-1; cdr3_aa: CSAVPGGAWVGYTEAFF